This T cell receptor (beta chain) stems from a study of graft-versus-host responses after intestinal transplantation. Looking at the study overall: Anti-thymocyte globulin was used for induction in all recipients, who then took tacrolimus and steroids for about 3 years.

Study conclusions and caveats: GvH clone levels peaked in circulation, and this peak was associated with early post-transplant HvG declines.

Some clones are missing from TCRdb's copy, which holds only in-frame ones; the method was immunoSEQ multiplex PCR. The sample has about 70,000 clones, 90% seen once. As regards this clone: Its antigen is unknown.

This sample comprised unstimulated CD8+ T cells sorted from spleen or lymph node cells, obtained before transplant. The source is a human donor who was the organ donor for an intestinal transplant.

The CDR3 nucleotides are TGTGCCAGCAGTTATGGAGGGGAAGAGCAGTACGTC. Residues: CASSYGGEEQYV. This chain links TRBV6-6 with TRBJ2-7; tentatively, D is TRBD2 (6 bases). This CDR3 has 12 amino acids. Germline-derived CDR1 and CDR2 are MNHNY and SVGAGI (reference sequence). With 3 bases removed from V and 7 bases from J, the gap between germline ends came to 10 bases.